These 13 T cell receptor beta chains were sequenced from one sample in a study of blood T cell repertoires in COVID-19. The repertoire was sequenced with immunoSEQ multiplex PCR; TCRdb's copy has only in-frame clones and lacks some. Found here are about 250,000 clones, 90% of them singletons; the top ten hold roughly 2%. Sequenced input: peripheral blood. Receptors originate from a woman aged 55-75 years with COVID-19, enrolled during active disease.

This chain uses TRBV27 with TRBJ1-2; D is possibly TRBD1 (6 bases). This CDR3 region has 13 residues. V dropped 5 bases and J dropped 8 bases, with 15 bases sitting between them. The V gene's germline CDR1 is MNHEY and CDR2 SMNVEV (reference sequence). CDR3 nucleotides: TGTGCCAGCAGTCCAGCCCCAGGGGCGGGCTACACCTTC. Its translation: CASSPAPGAGYTF.

The rearrangement joins TRBV6-2 or TRBV6-3 to TRBJ2-7, with D unclear. V was cut by 0 bases and J by 2 bases, with 11 bases left in between. Germline-derived CDR1 and CDR2 are MNHEY and SVGEGT. This CDR3 has 15 amino acids. The DNA for the CDR3 is TGTGCCAGCAGTTACTCCAGGATGCCTCCCTACGAGCAGTACTTC. This translates into CASSYSRMPPYEQYF.

The chain carries TRBV5-5 and TRBJ1-4, with TRBD1 as a possible D gene (5 bases). CDR3 length equals 15 residues. The V gene lost 4 bases and the J gene lost 0 bases, with 10 bases spanning the gap. CDR1 is SGHKS, CDR2 YYEKEE, per germline (reference sequence). The CDR3 DNA sequence: TGTGCCAGCAGCCCTAAGACAGCAACTAATGAAAAACTGTTTTTT. Translating gives CASSPKTATNEKLFF. Based on the CDR3 plus reference TRBV5-5 and TRBJ1-4, the full variable domain is DAGVTQSPTHLIKTRGQQVTLRCSPISGHKSVSWYQQVLGQGPQFIFQYYEKEERGRGNFPDRFSARQFPNYSSELNVNALLLGDSALYLCASSPKTATNEKLFFGSGTQLSVL.

This chain joins TRBV6-6 and TRBJ1-5, with D tentatively TRBD1 (5 bases). CDR3 length: 13 residues. Germline V lookup: CDR1 MNHNY, CDR2 SVGAGI (reference sequence). Trimming took off 4 bases at V and 6 bases at J, with 10 bases between the two ends. Here the CDR3 reads CASSLTQVQPQHF. The DNA of the CDR3 is TGTGCCAGCAGTTTGACACAGGTTCAGCCCCAGCATTTT.

J is TRBJ2-5 and V is TRBV20-1, with 7 positions matching TRBD1. Unmatched junction bases numbered 12, after V lost 6 bases and J lost 5 bases. The CDR3 length is 14 residues. Looked up from germline, CDR1 is DFQATT and CDR2 is SNEGSKA (reference sequence). The CDR3 sequence: CSASTGAAKETQYF. Here the CDR3 DNA reads TGCAGTGCAAGTACAGGGGCGGCTAAGGAGACCCAGTACTTC.

This clone was seen only a few times. The chain uses TRBV2 and TRBJ1-3; no clear D gene. This CDR3 region has 15 residues. The ends were cut back, 1 base at V and 0 bases at J, with 7 bases in the middle. Germline V gives CDR1 SNHLY, CDR2 FYNNEI. The CDR3 nucleotides are TGTGCCAGCAGTGAAGGGCTCAACTCTGGAAACACCATATATTTT. Protein product: CASSEGLNSGNTIYF. Based on the CDR3 plus reference TRBV2 and TRBJ1-3, the full variable domain is EPEVTQTPSHQVTQMGQEVILRCVPISNHLYFYWYRQILGQKVEFLVSFYNNEISEKSEIFDDQFSVERPDGSNFTLKIRSTKLEDSAMYFCASSEGLNSGNTIYFGEGSWLTVV.

J is TRBJ2-5 and V is TRBV14, with 9 bases matching TRBD1. The CDR3 length is 18 residues. Germline V lookup: CDR1 SGHDN, CDR2 FVKESK. Trimming cost V 0 bases and J 6 bases; bases outside gene matches: 14. CDR3 amino acids: CASSQDTSTGGYVKTQYF. The DNA for the CDR3 is TGTGCCAGCAGCCAAGATACGTCGACAGGGGGTTACGTGAAGACCCAGTACTTC.

The J gene is TRBJ1-6, the V gene TRBV7-2, with 8 bases lining up with TRBD1. Per germline, CDR1 SGHTA and CDR2 FQGNSA. The V and J ends lost 5 bases and 6 bases, in that order; junction bases with no gene match: 3. The CDR3 is 14 residues long. The CDR3 region has the DNA TGTGCCAGCAGCGCGGACAGGGTTAATTCACCCCTCCACTTT. It encodes CASSADRVNSPLHF.

The V call is TRBV10-3, the J call TRBJ2-7; D gene unclear. Germline CDR1 and CDR2: ENHRY and SYGVKD. V was pared by 6 bases and J by 5 bases, with 8 bases between. The CDR3 is 11 residues long. The CDR3 sequence: CAIRGLHEQYF. As DNA, the CDR3 is TGTGCCATCAGGGGCCTTCACGAGCAGTACTTC.

The rearrangement joins TRBV7-2 to TRBJ2-7; perhaps TRBD2 as D (6 bases). Germline-derived CDR1 and CDR2 are SGHTA and FQGNSA. CDR3 length: 12 amino acids. Deletions cut 4 bases from V and 7 bases from J, with 11 bases between. This CDR3 reads CASSYNRGEQYF. The CDR3 nucleotides read TGTGCCAGCAGCTACAACCGGGGGGAGCAGTACTTC.

The rearrangement links TRBV25-1 to TRBJ1-4, with D perhaps matching TRBD1 (6 bases). CDR1 is MGHDK and CDR2 is SYGVNS in the germline V gene. This CDR3 spans 16 amino acids. The V end lost 3 bases, the J end lost 3 bases, and 14 bases lay between the germline ends. The chain's CDR3 is CASSDITGFPNEKLFF. Written as DNA, the CDR3 is TGTGCCAGCAGTGACATTACAGGGTTTCCTAATGAAAAACTGTTTTTT.

This clone was counted a single time. This chain joins TRBV6-5 and TRBJ1-6, with 8 bases fitting TRBD1. Germline V gene lookup returns CDR1 MNHEY and CDR2 SVGAGI. With V trimmed by 5 bases and J by 9 bases, 6 bases remained unmatched. The CDR3 loop spans 14 amino acids. In nucleotides, the CDR3 is TGTGCCAGCAGTAAACCAGGGGGCGGTTCACCCCTCCACTTT. This codes for CASSKPGGGSPLHF.

The chain carries TRBV25-1 and TRBJ2-7; 8 nucleotides match TRBD1. Losses at the gene ends were 7 bases for V and 0 bases for J; bases not matched to a gene: 5. Germline V gene lookup returns CDR1 MGHDK and CDR2 SYGVNS. The CDR3 consists of 14 residues. In nucleotides, the CDR3 is TGTGCCAGCACTAATACAGGGGGCTCCTACGAGCAGTACTTC. It is translated as CASTNTGGSYEQYF.